The subject of this entry is one T cell receptor (beta chain). Antigen: not known. The data stem from a study of Ad26.COV2.S vaccination and SARS-CoV-2 variants. Overall study context: The study gave Ad26.COV2.S intramuscularly, once or twice 56 days apart. Study-wide points: Overall T cell responses may have been underestimated by the analyses of TCR breadth and depth.

The treatment denotes: around 19 received Ad26.COV2.S at low or high dose, single or two shots; about 5 received placebo; per-sample allocation not given. Sampling was performed 63 days after the first vaccine or placebo injection. Donation came from an adult in Boston who was aged 18-55 years. Immunization relied on an Ad26 vector, which expressed Wuhan-strain SARS-CoV-2 spike. CDR3 length: 13 residues. CDR1 is SGHRS and CDR2 is YFSETQ in the germline V gene. The V and J ends lost 0 bases and 8 bases respectively, with 8 bases between them. Data came from immunoSEQ multiplex PCR; TCRdb stores just in-frame clones and leaves some out. The sample records about 420,000 clones, approximately 87% being singletons.

This TCR was recovered from a person aged 18-65 years who received the Ad26.COV2.S COVID-19 vaccine or a placebo. Specimen: peripheral blood, collected in a trial of Ad26.COV2.S vaccine versus placebo. This sequence joins TRBV5-1 and TRBJ1-4; no definite D call. CDR3 residues: CASSLAGQEKLFF. The CDR3 DNA follows: TGCGCCAGCAGCTTGGCAGGTCAGGAAAAACTGTTTTTT.